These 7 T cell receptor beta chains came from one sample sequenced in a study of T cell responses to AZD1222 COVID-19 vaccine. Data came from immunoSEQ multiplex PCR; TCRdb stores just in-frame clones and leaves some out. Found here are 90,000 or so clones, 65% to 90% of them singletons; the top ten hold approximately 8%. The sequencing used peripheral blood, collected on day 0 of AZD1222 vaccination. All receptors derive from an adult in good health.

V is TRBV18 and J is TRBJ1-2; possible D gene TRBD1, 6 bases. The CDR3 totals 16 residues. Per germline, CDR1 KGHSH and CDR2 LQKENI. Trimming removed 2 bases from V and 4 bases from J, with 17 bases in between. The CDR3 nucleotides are TGTGCCAGCTCACCAGTACAGGGCGACTCGGTCTATGGCTACACCTTC. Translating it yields CASSPVQGDSVYGYTF. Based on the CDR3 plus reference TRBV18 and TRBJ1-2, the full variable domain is NAGVMQNPRHLVRRRGQEARLRCSPMKGHSHVYWYRQLPEEGLKFMVYLQKENIIDESGMPKERFSAEFPKEGPSILRIQQVVRGDSAAYFCASSPVQGDSVYGYTFGSGTRLTVV.

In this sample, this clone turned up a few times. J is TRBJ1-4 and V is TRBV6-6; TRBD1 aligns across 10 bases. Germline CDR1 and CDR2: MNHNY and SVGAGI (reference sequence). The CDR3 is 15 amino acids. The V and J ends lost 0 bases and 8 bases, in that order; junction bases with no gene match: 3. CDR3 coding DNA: TGTGCCAGCAGTTACTCCGGACAGGGGGGGGAAAAACTGTTTTTT. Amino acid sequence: CASSYSGQGGEKLFF.

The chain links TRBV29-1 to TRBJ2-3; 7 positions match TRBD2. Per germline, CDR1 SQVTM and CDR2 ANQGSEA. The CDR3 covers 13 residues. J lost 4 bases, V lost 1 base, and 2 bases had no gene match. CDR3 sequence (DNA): TGCAGCGTTGAAGGGGGAGGGTCAGATACGCAGTATTTT. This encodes CSVEGGGSDTQYF.

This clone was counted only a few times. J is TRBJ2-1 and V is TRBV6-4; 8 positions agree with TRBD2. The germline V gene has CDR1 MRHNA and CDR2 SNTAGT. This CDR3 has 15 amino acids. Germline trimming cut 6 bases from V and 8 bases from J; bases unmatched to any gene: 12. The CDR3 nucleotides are TGTGCCAGCAGCGTAGATGGCGGGAGGACCGATGAGCAGTTCTTC. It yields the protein CASSVDGGRTDEQFF.

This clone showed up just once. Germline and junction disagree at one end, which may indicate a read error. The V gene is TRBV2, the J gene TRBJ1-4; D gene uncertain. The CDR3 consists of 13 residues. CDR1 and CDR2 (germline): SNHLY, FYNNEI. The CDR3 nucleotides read TGTGCCAGCAGTGAAGCCTTGGGATGGCAGGACGTTTTT. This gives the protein CASSEALGWQDVF.

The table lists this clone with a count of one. The CDR3 region has the DNA TGCGCCAGCCGATCCCAGGGAGAGGGCTTTAATGAAAAACTGTTTTTT. This sequence encodes CASRSQGEGFNEKLFF. V and J are TRBV10-1 and TRBJ1-4; D may be TRBD1 (5 bases). The CDR3 has 16 amino acids. Trimming stripped 8 bases from V and 4 bases from J, with 20 bases between. Germline assignment: CDR1 WNHNN and CDR2 SYGVQD (reference sequence).

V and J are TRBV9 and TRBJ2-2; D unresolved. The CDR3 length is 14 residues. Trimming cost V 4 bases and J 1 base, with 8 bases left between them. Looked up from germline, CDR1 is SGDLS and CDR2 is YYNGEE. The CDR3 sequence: CASSPSLNTGELFF. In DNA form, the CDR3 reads TGTGCCAGCAGCCCCAGTCTGAACACCGGGGAGCTGTTTTTT.